Following are 25 T cell receptor beta chains from one sample sequenced in a study of CD8+CD57+ T cells in acquired aplastic anemia. Sequencing involved patients with CD8+CD57+ cell expansion previously shown by flow cytometry. Genomic DNA templated the TCR beta VDJ and CDR3 profiling. One entry per CDR3 protein results from TCRdb running MiXCR on the reads. This sample has 200,000 or so distinct CDR3 sequences, with less than 60% found just once. The sample was sorted CD4+, CD8+, or CD8+CD57+ T cells (not recorded which) from PBMCs. The receptors shown here come from a human donor with aplastic anemia.

The chain combines TRBV29-1 with TRBJ2-1, with D perhaps being TRBD1 or TRBD2 (6 bases each). The CDR3 is 15 amino acids. Germline CDR1 and CDR2: SQVTM and ANQGSEA. V lost 7 bases and J lost 8, with 24 bases in between. The chain's CDR3 is CSAYGGRGLSDEQFF. Written as DNA, the CDR3 is TGCAGCGCCTATGGGGGCAGGGGACTTTCGGATGAGCAGTTCTTC.

The V call is TRBV20-1, the J call TRBJ2-7, with 10 bases aligning to TRBD2. The trim removed 5 bases at V and 1 base at J, leaving 8 bases unmatched. CDR1 and CDR2 (germline): DFQATT, SNEGSKA (reference sequence). This CDR3 has 15 amino acids. CDR3: CSAPPPAGGSYEQYF. For the CDR3, the DNA is TGCAGTGCTCCGCCCCCAGCGGGGGGGTCCTACGAGCAGTACTTC.

V usage is TRBV6-4 and J usage is TRBJ1-2; no reliable D call. The V gene lost 0 bases and the J gene lost 8 bases, with 10 bases spanning the gap. CDR3 length equals 13 residues. CDR1 and CDR2 (germline): MRHNA, SNTAGT. The DNA for the CDR3 is TGTGCCAGCAGTGACTCCCTCCTTGGGGGCTACACCTTC. Its protein is CASSDSLLGGYTF.

The chain uses TRBV19 and TRBJ1-4; the D gene is possibly TRBD1 (6 bases). The CDR3 runs to 15 residues. V lost 7 bases to trimming and J lost 7 bases, with 19 bases between them. Germline loops: CDR1 LNHDA, CDR2 SQIVND (reference sequence). The CDR3 spells CASMPQGKESEKLFF. In DNA form, the CDR3 reads TGTGCCAGTATGCCCCAGGGGAAAGAGAGTGAAAAACTGTTTTTT.

As to this clonotype: The junction shows a germline mismatch at one end, possibly a read error. Written as DNA, the CDR3 is TGTGCCAGCAGCTTAGGTGGACAGGGGGCCTCTCGCTTCCTTTTT. Translating gives CASSLGGQGASRFLF. The chain recombines TRBV7-9 with TRBJ1-6, with 11 positions matching TRBD1. The CDR3 extends over 15 amino acids. Germline CDR1 SEHNR, CDR2 FQNEAQ (reference sequence).

Turning to this clonotype: The junction departs from the called germline gene at one end, perhaps through a read error. J is TRBJ1-1 and V is TRBV5-1; D gene unclear. The CDR3 is 15 residues long. Germline CDR1 is SGHRS and CDR2 is YFSETQ. In DNA, the CDR3 is TGCGCCAGCGGCTTAACGACTATTCGGAGCACTGAAGCTTTCTTT. It yields the protein CASGLTTIRSTEAFF.

This clonotype came up a few times. A read error is possible here, since a much larger clone lies one base away. CDR3 nucleotide sequence: TGTGCCAGCAGTTTAGCGATGAGCACAGATGCGCAGTATTTT. It specifies CASSLAMSTDAQYF. This chain links TRBV12-3 or TRBV12-4 with TRBJ2-3; D remains unclear. This CDR3 has 14 amino acids.

In this sample, this clonotype turned up many times. The rearrangement uses TRBV11-2 and TRBJ1-1, with a tentative D call TRBD1 (5 bases). The CDR3 runs to 16 residues. Germline CDR1 and CDR2: SGHAT and FQNNGV. Trimming stripped 4 bases from V and 4 bases from J, with 19 bases between. The CDR3 region is CASSSILPQGPTEAFF. The CDR3 bases are TGTGCCAGCAGCTCTATATTGCCCCAGGGTCCCACTGAAGCTTTCTTT.

The V and J genes are TRBV9 and TRBJ1-2; TRBD1 is a possible D gene (5 bases). The CDR3 covers 13 residues. Trimming cost V 3 bases and J 5 bases, with 11 bases left between them. Germline loops: CDR1 SGDLS, CDR2 YYNGEE. CDR3 protein: CASSAMGDYGYTF. The DNA for the CDR3 is TGTGCCAGCAGCGCAATGGGGGATTATGGCTACACCTTC.

As regards this clonotype: A read error may be the cause here, since a much bigger clone is one base away. The chain joins TRBV7-3 to TRBJ1-2; a possible D gene is TRBD1 (6 bases). The V end was cut by 1 base, the J end by 4 bases, with 19 bases between. This CDR3 is built from 17 residues. Germline assignment: CDR1 SGHTA and CDR2 FQGTGA. CDR3 region: CASSLKAGAGASYGYTF. CDR3 bases: TGTGCCAGCAGCTTAAAAGCTGGTGCGGGGGCCAGCTATGGCTACACCTTC.

This clonotype was seen many times. J is TRBJ2-1 and V is TRBV19; 9 bases line up with TRBD1. Germline CDR1 is LNHDA and CDR2 is SQIVND (reference sequence). The CDR3 totals 15 residues. V was pared by 5 bases and J by 7 bases, with 9 bases of the junction left unmatched. CDR3 sequence reads: CASSPTGGTPNEQFF. As DNA, the CDR3 is TGTGCCAGTAGTCCAACAGGGGGCACACCTAATGAGCAGTTCTTC.

The chain recombines TRBV10-3 with TRBJ2-1; 9 bases agree with TRBD2. The CDR3 spans 15 residues. The V segment lost 9 bases and the J segment 2 bases; nucleotides outside the gene matches: 8. CDR1 and CDR2 from the germline V gene are ENHRY and SYGVKD. The CDR3 region is CAIGGSGGTYNEQFF. DNA for the CDR3: TGTGCCATTGGGGGCAGCGGGGGGACCTACAATGAGCAGTTCTTC.

This clonotype was observed many times. The genes are TRBV9 and TRBJ1-1; D is ambiguous. Germline V lookup: CDR1 SGDLS, CDR2 YYNGEE. The CDR3 contains 13 residues. Trimming shortened V by 0 bases and J by 1 base, and 4 bases separated the two germline ends. CDR3 amino acids: CASSVEQNTEAFF. The CDR3 nucleotides are TGTGCCAGCAGCGTAGAACAGAACACTGAAGCTTTCTTT.

In this sample, this clonotype turned up many times. The chain links TRBV2 to TRBJ2-5; D call uncertain. Trimming took 3 bases from V and 0 from J, leaving 11 bases between them. The CDR3 covers 15 residues. Germline lookup yields CDR1 SNHLY and CDR2 FYNNEI. The CDR3: CASSDRRLYQETQYF. DNA for the CDR3: TGTGCCAGCAGTGACCGGCGATTGTACCAAGAGACCCAGTACTTC.

This clonotype was observed at least ten times. The rearrangement joins TRBV10-1 to TRBJ2-2; D ambiguous. Germline assignment: CDR1 WNHNN and CDR2 SYGVQD (reference sequence). The CDR3 has 14 amino acids. V dropped 7 bases and J dropped 3 bases, with 12 bases sitting between them. The CDR3: CASKRDRDTGELFF. DNA for the CDR3: TGCGCCAGCAAAAGGGATAGGGACACCGGGGAGCTGTTTTTT.

This clonotype was observed many times. The chain combines TRBV29-1 with TRBJ2-2, with D maybe TRBD2 (5 bases). The CDR3 is made up of 12 amino acids. V was clipped by 6 bases and J by 3 bases, with 8 bases between them. From germline, CDR1 is SQVTM and CDR2 ANQGSEA. CDR3 bases: TGCAGCGTCGGACTGGACACCGGGGAGCTGTTTTTT. It encodes CSVGLDTGELFF.

The chain carries TRBV12-3 or TRBV12-4 and TRBJ2-7, with 9 positions matching TRBD1. The ends lost 5 bases at V and 2 bases at J; junction bases unmatched: 7. This CDR3 comprises 15 residues. This CDR3 is CASSLGGQGPYEQYF. The CDR3 nucleotides read TGTGCCAGCAGTCTGGGGGGACAGGGTCCCTACGAGCAGTACTTC.

This chain joins TRBV11-2 and TRBJ1-5, with D possibly TRBD1 on 6 matching bases. Germline V gives CDR1 SGHAT, CDR2 FQNNGV. Trimming shortened V by 2 bases and J by 6 bases, and 11 bases separated the two germline ends. The CDR3 spans 14 residues. The CDR3 region is CASSLTGAGQPQHF. Here the CDR3 DNA reads TGTGCCAGCAGCTTAACGGGGGCTGGTCAGCCCCAGCATTTT. Full variable domain (outside the CDR3, taken from reference TRBV11-2 and TRBJ1-5): EAGVAQSPRYKIIEKRQSVAFWCNPISGHATLYWYQQILGQGPKLLIQFQNNGVVDDSQLPKDRFSAERLKGVDSTLKIQPAKLEDSAVYLCASSLTGAGQPQHFGDGTRLSIL.

At least ten counts were recorded for this clonotype. V gene TRBV7-3 combines with J gene TRBJ2-1; 8 nucleotides agree with TRBD1. Losses at the gene ends were 5 bases for V and 4 bases for J; bases not matched to a gene: 10. This CDR3 has 16 amino acids. Germline V gene lookup returns CDR1 SGHTA and CDR2 FQGTGA. In DNA form, the CDR3 reads TGTGCCAGCAGCCCTTCCCAGGGGGCGGTTTACAATGAGCAGTTCTTC. It is translated as CASSPSQGAVYNEQFF. The variable domain in full, with the rest retrieved from reference TRBV7-3 and TRBJ2-1, is GAGVSQTPSNKVTEKGKYVELRCDPISGHTALYWYRQSLGQGPEFLIYFQGTGAADDSGLPNDRFFAVRPEGSVSTLKIQRTERGDSAVYLCASSPSQGAVYNEQFFGPGTRLTVL.

There are many counts of this clonotype. The rearrangement joins TRBV5-1 to TRBJ2-2; 7 bases fit TRBD1. CDR1 is SGHRS and CDR2 is YFSETQ in the germline V gene. The J segment lost 5 bases and the V segment lost 5 bases, leaving 3 bases of the junction unmatched. This CDR3 spans 13 amino acids. CDR3 amino acids: CASSSQGTGELFF. DNA for the CDR3: TGCGCCAGCAGTTCACAGGGGACCGGGGAGCTGTTTTTT.

This clonotype was seen repeatedly, ten times or more. The chain links TRBV7-2 to TRBJ2-3; D possibly corresponds to TRBD1 (5 bases). The ends were cut back, 4 bases at V and 5 bases at J, with 13 bases in the middle. The CDR3 contains 14 residues. CDR1 SGHTA and CDR2 FQGNSA come from the germline V gene. Here the CDR3 reads CASSSTGGGDTQYF. The CDR3, as DNA: TGTGCCAGCAGCTCCACAGGCGGCGGAGATACGCAGTATTTT.

There are many counts of this clonotype. V is TRBV2 and J is TRBJ2-2; 8 nucleotides agree with TRBD2. This CDR3 has 16 amino acids. The V gene end was trimmed by 6 bases and the J gene end by 7 bases; junction bases not matched to a gene: 13. Germline CDR1 is SNHLY and CDR2 is FYNNEI. CDR3 region: CASREQRGMKGGELFF. The CDR3 DNA reads as TGTGCCAGCAGAGAACAGCGGGGGATGAAGGGCGGGGAGCTGTTTTTT.

This clonotype was found many times. The V and J genes are TRBV7-9 and TRBJ2-7, with 14 bases that match TRBD2. CDR3 length: 15 residues. Germline-derived CDR1 and CDR2 are SEHNR and FQNEAQ (reference sequence). With V trimmed by 3 bases and J by 7 bases, 5 bases remained unmatched. The DNA of the CDR3 is TGTGCCAGCAGCTTGACTAGCGGGGGGGGGGAGGAGCAGTACTTC. Protein: CASSLTSGGGEEQYF.

In this sample, this clonotype turned up many times. The V gene is TRBV6-1, the J gene TRBJ1-6; 7 positions agree with TRBD1. The CDR3 totals 16 residues. With V trimmed by 4 bases and J by 1 base, 4 bases remained unmatched. Germline V gene lookup returns CDR1 MNHNS and CDR2 SASEGT. CDR3 nucleotide sequence: TGTGCCAGCAGTGGGGACAGCCGGTCCTATAATTCACCCCTCCACTTT. Protein product: CASSGDSRSYNSPLHF.

The chain uses TRBV5-1 and TRBJ2-5, with D possibly being TRBD2 (6 bases). Germline V gene data show CDR1 as SGHRS and CDR2 as YFSETQ. This CDR3 is built from 17 residues. The germline V and J ends were trimmed by 0 bases and 4 bases, with 19 bases remaining between them. The CDR3 DNA sequence: TGCGCCAGCAGCTTGGGGCAGGGAGGCCCAATGTCAGAGACCCAGTACTTC. It codes for CASSLGQGGPMSETQYF.